Sequencing of this T cell receptor beta chain was carried out in a study of T cells after yellow fever vaccination. For the study at large: Each low-cell-number fraction was prepared by means of SMART-Seq v4 Ultra Low Input.

This clonotype was seen repeatedly, ten times or more. Antigen: not known. TCRdb analysed the 5' RACE reads with MiXCR anew, one entry per CDR3 protein. The table has over 150,000 distinct CDR3 sequences, approximately 6.2% seen once; the top ten hold approximately 3%. Notes on the study in general: A large majority of primary-vaccination clones showed up again after the booster (just under 97% CD4, around 90% CD8).

CDR1 is SGDLS, CDR2 YYNGEE, per germline. The V and J ends lost 0 bases and 8 bases respectively, with 12 bases between them. This CDR3 spans 14 amino acids. The sequence was obtained from a man aged 18 to 29 who received the YFV17D yellow fever vaccine. The rearrangement uses TRBV9 and TRBJ2-1; D gene ambiguous. The sequencing here drew on CD4+ T cells sorted from PBMCs, taken on the day of the first yellow fever vaccination. CDR3: CASSVAWIWDEQFF. The DNA of the CDR3 is TGTGCCAGCAGCGTAGCATGGATCTGGGATGAGCAGTTCTTC.